This record concerns one T cell receptor beta chain sequence. A much more abundant neighbour one base away suggests this may be a read error. The investigators amplified TCR beta CDR3 regions from RNA transcripts. The study used the HTBI primer set for a first-round RT-PCR of the TCR CDR3. TCRdb passed the multiplex PCR reads through MiXCR, listing each CDR3 protein once. The sample shows roughly 570,000 distinct CDR3 sequences, around 46% of them seen only once. The sample is drawn from a study of T cells in Graves' hyperthyroidism and ophthalmopathy. The CDR3 has 16 residues. Germline CDR1 and CDR2: MNHEY and SVGAGI. V dropped 5 bases and J dropped 8; count of bases not matched to a gene: 13.

The sequencing sample was made of peripheral blood or thyroid tissue (not recorded which). The sequence derives from an adult woman with Graves' disease, either hyperthyroidism or ophthalmopathy (not recorded which). The chain couples TRBV6-5 to TRBJ1-2; 11 bases align to TRBD1. CDR3 DNA: TGTGCCAGCAGTCGGAGCCTGGGACAGGGGGGTCTGGGCTACACCTTC. Its translation: CASSRSLGQGGLGYTF.